The 9 T cell receptor delta chains in this list originate from one sample, sequenced in a study of Vδ1+ human thymocytes. Sequences come from RNA converted to cDNA by reverse transcription. Multiplex PCR used pooled V-gene forward primers and a constant-region reverse primer to amplify CDR3s. TCRdb called clones anew from the multiplex PCR reads with CATT. The sample has tens of thousands of delta-chain clones, around 28% seen once. These TCRs are of unknown antigen specificity. Whole-study findings and limits: In the thymus, TRG and TRD repertoires looked highly polyclonal with Gaussian CDR3 lengths.

The sample comprised Vdelta1+ gamma-delta thymocytes from the thymus. Described subset: FACS-sorted CD3+ TCRalphabeta- TCRVdelta1+ TCRVdelta2- thymocytes. These receptors came from a boy under three years old who had congenital heart surgery.

This clone was counted a few times. The genes are TRDV1 and TRDJ1; weak D call: TRDD3 (6 bases). This CDR3 has 18 amino acids. V was pared by 2 bases and J by 1 base, with 20 bases between. Germline assignment: CDR1 TSWWSYY and CDR2 QGS. Here the CDR3 reads CALGERVEGVLGTDKLIF. CDR3 nucleotides: TGTGCTCTTGGGGAAAGGGTTGAGGGTGTACTGGGCACCGATAAACTCATCTTT.

This clone was detected only once. This chain uses TRDV1 with TRDJ1, with 8 bases lining up with TRDD3. CDR1 and CDR2 (germline): TSWWSYY, QGS. CDR3 length equals 21 residues. The trim removed 5 bases at V and 1 base at J, leaving 24 bases unmatched. Here the CDR3 DNA reads TGTGCTCTTGGGCGAAAGGCCCATTCAACTGGGGGCTGCACTTCCACCGATAAACTCATCTTT. Its protein is CALGRKAHSTGGCTSTDKLIF.

V gene TRDV1 combines with J gene TRDJ1, with 12 nucleotides matching TRDD3. Germline CDR1 and CDR2: TSWWSYY and QGS. The CDR3 length is 16 residues. Losses at the gene ends were 2 bases for V and 5 bases for J; bases not matched to a gene: 6. Here the CDR3 reads CALGEETGGYRDKLIF. The DNA of the CDR3 is TGTGCTCTTGGGGAAGAAACTGGGGGATACCGGGATAAACTCATCTTT.

This clone turned up a few times. The rearrangement links TRDV1 to TRDJ1, with D tentatively TRDD3 (6 bases). The germline V gene encodes CDR1 TSWWSYY and CDR2 QGS. The V and J ends lost 0 bases and 4 bases respectively, with 27 bases between them. The CDR3 length is 20 residues. The CDR3 nucleotides read TGTGCTCTTGGGGAACTTCGACAGATCAAGGGGGAGCACGCATTCGATAAACTCATCTTT. This translates into CALGELRQIKGEHAFDKLIF.

In its sample, this clone is medium-sized (0.01 to 0.1%). The chain combines TRDV1 with TRDJ1; 12 nucleotides align to TRDD3. In germline, CDR1 is TSWWSYY, CDR2 QGS. The CDR3 is 20 amino acids. Trimming removed 0 bases from V and 0 bases from J; junction bases left unmatched: 11. CDR3 coding DNA: TGTGCTCTTGGGGAACTAAAGTTCCTACTGGGGGATACCTACACCGATAAACTCATCTTT. Amino acids: CALGELKFLLGDTYTDKLIF.

This rearrangement joins TRDV1 to TRDJ1, with 10 positions matching TRDD3. This CDR3 is built from 20 residues. Germline V gene lookup returns CDR1 TSWWSYY and CDR2 QGS. V lost 4 bases to trimming and J lost 0 bases; unmatched junction nucleotides: 17. CDR3 in DNA: TGTGCTCTTGGGGGACGGGAAAAGTGGGGGATACCCCTTTACACCGATAAACTCATCTTT. It translates to CALGGREKWGIPLYTDKLIF.

The gene calls are TRDV1 and TRDJ1; D is perhaps TRDD1 or TRDD2 (5 bases each). Germline CDR1 is TSWWSYY and CDR2 is QGS. This CDR3 has 22 residues. V was clipped by 3 bases and J by 0 bases, with 32 bases between them. CDR3: CALGDPHSTGVLDPTDTDKLIF. The CDR3, as DNA: TGTGCTCTTGGGGACCCACATAGTACCGGGGTCCTAGATCCCACGGACACCGATAAACTCATCTTT.

This chain links TRDV1 with TRDJ1; no clear D. Trimming left V 1 base short and J 0 bases short, with 18 bases between. Germline V gene lookup returns CDR1 TSWWSYY and CDR2 QGS. The CDR3 is 18 amino acids. The CDR3 protein is CALGEPRPNRRYTDKLIF. CDR3 DNA: TGTGCTCTTGGGGAACCACGGCCCAATCGACGGTACACCGATAAACTCATCTTT.

On this clone: This specimen includes other DNA sequences encoding the same CDR3. The chain uses TRDV1 and TRDJ1; 13 bases map to TRDD3. The V gene end was trimmed by 0 bases and the J gene end by 9 bases; junction bases not matched to a gene: 16. CDR3 length equals 19 residues. CDR1 is TSWWSYY and CDR2 is QGS in the germline V gene. This CDR3 is CALGELPRTGGYGSLELIF. The CDR3 bases are TGTGCTCTTGGGGAACTCCCCCGTACTGGGGGATACGGGAGTTTGGAACTCATCTTT.